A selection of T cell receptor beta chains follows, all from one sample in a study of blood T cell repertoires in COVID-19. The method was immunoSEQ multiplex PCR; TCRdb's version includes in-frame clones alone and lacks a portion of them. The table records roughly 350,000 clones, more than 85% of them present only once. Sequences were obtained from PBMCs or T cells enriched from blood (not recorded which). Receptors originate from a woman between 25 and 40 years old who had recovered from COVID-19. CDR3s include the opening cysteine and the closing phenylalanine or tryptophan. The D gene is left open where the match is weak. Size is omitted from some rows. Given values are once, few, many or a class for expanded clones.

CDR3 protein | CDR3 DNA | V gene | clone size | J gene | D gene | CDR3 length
CAWTGNSVHGYTF | TGTGCCTGGACTGGCAATTCCGTTCATGGCTACACCTTC | TRBV30 | NA | TRBJ1-2 | NA | 13
CASSPTGTSGKAAYNEQFF | TGTGCCAGCAGCCCTACAGGGACTAGCGGTAAAGCTGCCTACAATGAGCAGTTCTTC | TRBV3-1/TRBV3-2 | NA | TRBJ2-1 | TRBD2 | 19
CASSSGQGVWKLFF | TGTGCCAGCAGTTCGGGACAGGGGGTTTGGAAACTGTTTTTT | TRBV28 | NA | TRBJ1-4 | TRBD1 | 14
CASSPGGMANEKLFF | TGCGCCAGCAGCCCAGGGGGCATGGCTAATGAAAAACTGTTTTTT | TRBV5-1 | NA | TRBJ1-4 | TRBD1 | 15
CASTDQGRTEAFF | TGTGCCAGCACCGACCAGGGCCGGACTGAAGCTTTCTTT | TRBV2 | NA | TRBJ1-1 | NA | 13
CASSLGVGTEYF | TGTGCCAGCAGTTTAGGGGTCGGGACAGAGTACTTC | TRBV12-3/TRBV12-4 | NA | TRBJ2-7 | TRBD1 | 12
CASSSGGAGGETQYF | TGTGCCAGCAGCTCGGGCGGGGCAGGGGGAGAGACCCAGTACTTC | TRBV7-3 | NA | TRBJ2-5 | NA | 15
CASSFKQGAAEAFF | TGTGCCAGCAGCTTTAAACAGGGGGCGGCTGAAGCTTTCTTT | TRBV11-3 | NA | TRBJ1-1 | TRBD1 | 14
CASSRGGGEQYF | TGTGCCAGCAGCCGAGGGGGTGGGGAGCAGTACTTC | TRBV4-2 | NA | TRBJ2-7 | NA | 12
CASSQESGSGANVLTF | TGTGCCAGCAGCCAAGAGTCGGGCTCTGGGGCCAACGTCCTGACTTTC | TRBV4-2 | NA | TRBJ2-6 | NA | 16
CASSFGQGTEAFF | TGTGCCAGTAGTTTTGGACAGGGGACTGAAGCTTTCTTT | TRBV19 | NA | TRBJ1-1 | TRBD1 | 13
CASSRTDTEETQYF | TGTGCCAGCAGCCGTACAGATACTGAAGAGACCCAGTACTTC | TRBV7-9 | once | TRBJ2-5 | NA | 14
CASSPSWTGDSEQFF | TGTGCCAGCAGCCCGTCCTGGACAGGCGATAGTGAGCAGTTCTTC | TRBV7-9 | NA | TRBJ2-1 | TRBD1 | 15
CASSGGASGRYVEQFF | TGCGCCAGCAGCGGGGGGGCTAGCGGGAGATATGTTGAGCAGTTCTTC | TRBV5-1 | NA | TRBJ2-1 | TRBD2 | 16
CASSLDRGSNEQFF | TGTGCCAGCAGCTTAGATAGGGGTAGCAATGAGCAGTTCTTC | TRBV11-3 | NA | TRBJ2-1 | NA | 14
CASTGTGPGNTIYF | TGTGCCAGTACCGGGACAGGTCCTGGAAACACCATATATTTT | TRBV19 | NA | TRBJ1-3 | TRBD1 | 14
CASSLDDRTYEQYF | TGTGCCAGCAGCTTAGACGACAGAACCTACGAGCAGTACTTC | TRBV7-6 | NA | TRBJ2-7 | NA | 14
CASSTGLTGGGTEAFF | TGCGCCAGCAGCACGGGCTTGACGGGCGGGGGTACTGAAGCTTTCTTT | TRBV5-1 | NA | TRBJ1-1 | NA | 16
CVQRSSYNEQFF | TGTGTTCAGCGGAGCTCCTACAATGAGCAGTTCTTC | TRBV6-4 | NA | TRBJ2-1 | NA | 12
CASSQSREGLYEQYF | TGCGCCAGCAGCCAATCGCGGGAGGGCCTCTACGAGCAGTACTTC | TRBV4-3 | NA | TRBJ2-7 | TRBD2 | 15
CASSNSLGRFSGNTIYF | TGTGCCAGCAGCAACTCCTTGGGCAGGTTCTCTGGAAACACCATATATTTT | TRBV11-2 | NA | TRBJ1-3 | NA | 17
CATSRGQGEKLFF | TGTGCCACCAGCAGGGGACAGGGGGAAAAACTGTTTTTT | TRBV15 | NA | TRBJ1-4 | TRBD1 | 13
CASSGSGRGGETQYF | TGTGCCAGCAGCGGTAGCGGGAGGGGTGGAGAGACCCAGTACTTC | TRBV9 | once | TRBJ2-5 | TRBD2 | 15